This TCR beta chain was documented in a study of T cells after posttransplantation cyclophosphamide. Study findings and constraints: TRB clonality was highly associated with recipient CMV seropositivity and reactivation.

Turning to this clone: Its antigen remains unidentified.

The CDR3 loop spans 17 amino acids. V was clipped by 6 bases and J by 0 bases; unmatched bases: 12. Germline lookup yields CDR1 MDHEN and CDR2 SYDVKM. Sequencing was performed with immunoSEQ multiplex PCR; in TCRdb, only in-frame clones are kept and a portion is missing. The data hold 15,000 to 20,000 clones, with around 86% observed a single time. Control samples came 1 year after myeloablative marrow transplants with methotrexate plus calcineurin inhibitor. The chain couples TRBV28 to TRBJ2-7; TRBD2 matches at 9 bases. This receptor was obtained from a male patient between 45 and 60 years old who received an allogeneic stem cell transplant from an unrelated donor, was CMV-positive, and had chronic GVHD only. The graft donor may be the source of some T cells. This specimen consisted of PBMCs, obtained after an allogeneic stem cell transplant with a calcineurin inhibitor and methotrexate. This chain's CDR3 is CASSSSRLAGYSYEQYF. DNA of the CDR3: TGTGCCAGCAGCTCGTCCCGCCTAGCGGGATACTCCTACGAGCAGTACTTC. Based on the CDR3 plus reference TRBV28 and TRBJ2-7, the full variable domain is DVKVTQSSRYLVKRTGEKVFLECVQDMDHENMFWYRQDPGLGLRLIYFSYDVKMKEKGDIPEGYSVSREKKERFSLILESASTNQTSMYLCASSSSRLAGYSYEQYFGPGTRLTVT.